These 2 T cell receptor beta chains came from one sample sequenced in a study of blood T cell repertoires in COVID-19. The table came from immunoSEQ multiplex PCR; TCRdb's copy has only in-frame clones and leaves some out. The sample lists 150,000 to 180,000 clones, nearly 80% occurring once. Material for sequencing was peripheral blood. These receptors all come from an elderly man with acute or convalescent COVID-19.

The genes are TRBV29-1 and TRBJ1-2, with TRBD1 identical over 12 bases. J gave up 5 bases and V 6 bases, and 1 base lay outside the gene matches. The CDR3 runs 12 residues. The germline gives CDR1 SQVTM, CDR2 ANQGSEA. CDR3 DNA: TGCAGCGTGGGACAGGGGGCGTATGGCTACACCTTC. As protein: CSVGQGAYGYTF.

The rearrangement joins TRBV2 to TRBJ2-7; maybe TRBD1 (6 bases). V was trimmed by 8 bases and J by 3 bases, leaving 11 bases between them. The CDR3 loop spans 12 amino acids. The germline gives CDR1 SNHLY, CDR2 FYNNEI. The CDR3 DNA reads TGTGCCAGCTCCCCACAGGGCTACGAGCAGTACGTC. It specifies CASSPQGYEQYV.